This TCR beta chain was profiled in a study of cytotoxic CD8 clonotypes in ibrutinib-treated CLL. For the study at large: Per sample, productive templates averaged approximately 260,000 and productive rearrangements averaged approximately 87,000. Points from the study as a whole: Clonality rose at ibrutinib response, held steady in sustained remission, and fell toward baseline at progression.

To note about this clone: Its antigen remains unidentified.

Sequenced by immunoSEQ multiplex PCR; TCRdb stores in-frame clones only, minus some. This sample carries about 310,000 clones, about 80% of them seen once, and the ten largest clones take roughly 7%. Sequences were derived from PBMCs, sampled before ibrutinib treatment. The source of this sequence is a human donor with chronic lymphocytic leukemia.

This chain's CDR3 is CASSVKMGLDEQYF. The CDR3 coding sequence is TGTGCCAGCAGCGTGAAAATGGGGTTGGACGAGCAGTACTTC. V usage is TRBV9 and J usage is TRBJ2-7; D not certain. This CDR3 has 14 amino acids. The germline V gene has CDR1 SGDLS and CDR2 YYNGEE. Between the trimmed V and J ends, which lost 2 bases and 5 bases, there was a span of 14 bases.